These 28 T cell receptor beta chains were sequenced from one sample in a study of technical replicates of blood from several donors. Profiled with immunoSEQ multiplex PCR; TCRdb holds only in-frame clones, not every one. The sample yields tens of thousands of clones, about 96% seen once. The sequenced sample was T cells isolated from PBMCs. These receptors originate from a human donor in good health.

V gene TRBV15 combines with J gene TRBJ2-1; D is perhaps TRBD2 (5 bases). Looked up from germline, CDR1 is LNHNV and CDR2 is YYDKDF (reference sequence). The V gene lost 6 bases and the J gene lost 0 bases, with 15 bases spanning the gap. The length of the CDR3 is 16 residues. The CDR3 nucleotides read TGTGCCACCAGAAGTTTACTAGGAATCTCCTACAATGAGCAGTTCTTC. It is translated as CATRSLLGISYNEQFF.

The chain carries TRBV7-8 and TRBJ2-1, with TRBD2 identical over 11 bases. In germline, CDR1 is SGHVS, CDR2 FQNEAQ. CDR3 length equals 19 residues. V was pared by 4 bases and J by 4 bases, with 15 bases of the junction left unmatched. CDR3 region: CASSSAPSGGPRGYNEQFF. The CDR3, as DNA: TGTGCCAGCAGCTCTGCCCCTAGCGGGGGGCCTAGAGGTTACAATGAGCAGTTCTTC.

V and J are TRBV19 and TRBJ2-4; 8 positions match TRBD2. This CDR3 spans 14 amino acids. Germline CDR1 reads LNHDA; CDR2 reads SQIVND (reference sequence). J lost 7 bases, V lost 3 bases, and 5 bases had no gene match. The chain's CDR3 is CASSITGGPNIQYF. In DNA, the CDR3 is TGTGCCAGTAGTATCACGGGGGGGCCGAACATTCAGTACTTC.

The chain has TRBV7-9 and TRBJ1-2, with a weak D call TRBD1 (6 bases). V was trimmed by 5 bases and J by 0 bases, leaving 16 bases between them. Germline CDR1 is SEHNR and CDR2 is FQNEAQ (reference sequence). This CDR3 is 16 amino acids long. CDR3 loop: CASSNLDSLSNYGYTF. The CDR3 nucleotides are TGTGCCAGCAGCAACCTGGACAGTCTCTCTAACTATGGCTACACCTTC.

The chain carries TRBV5-3 and TRBJ2-7, with TRBD1 matching 10 bases. TRBV5-3 is an open reading frame whose function is uncertain. Trimming at V came to 4 bases and at J to 4 bases, leaving 8 bases not matched to a gene. The CDR3 sequence is 15 residues long. CDR3 nucleotides: TGTGCCAGAAGCCCCGGGACAGGGGAGAAATACGAGCAGTACTTC. Protein sequence: CARSPGTGEKYEQYF.

This chain links TRBV9 with TRBJ1-2, with 7 nucleotides matching TRBD1. The trim removed 5 bases at V and 7 bases at J, leaving 8 bases unmatched. There are 13 residues in the CDR3. CDR1 SGDLS and CDR2 YYNGEE come from the germline V gene. The DNA of the CDR3 is TGTGCCAGCAGTCGAAGTTCAGGGGGTGGCTACACCTTC. This codes for CASSRSSGGGYTF. The full variable domain, its missing parts supplied by reference TRBV9 and TRBJ1-2, is DSGVTQTPKHLITATGQRVTLRCSPRSGDLSVYWYQQSLDQGLQFLIQYYNGEERAKGNILERFSAQQFPDLHSELNLSSLELGDSALYFCASSRSSGGGYTFGSGTRLTVV.

V and J are TRBV19 and TRBJ2-1, with 10 bases matching TRBD1. In germline, CDR1 is LNHDA, CDR2 SQIVND (reference sequence). The CDR3 totals 15 residues. V was clipped by 7 bases and J by 6 bases; unmatched bases: 9. The CDR3 bases are TGTGCCAGTAAGAAATTAGGGACAGGGGTCAATGAGCAGTTCTTC. Translation: CASKKLGTGVNEQFF.

The chain is built from TRBV7-6 and TRBJ2-1; D is perhaps TRBD1 (5 bases). Germline V lookup: CDR1 SGHVS, CDR2 FNYEAQ. The V end was cut by 5 bases, the J end by 8 bases, with 10 bases between. The length of the CDR3 is 12 residues. The CDR3 bases are TGTGCCAGCAGCGCCGACAGTTATGAGCAGTTCTTC. Its protein is CASSADSYEQFF.

J is TRBJ1-4 and V is TRBV6-5; tentatively, D is TRBD1 (5 bases). Germline V gene data show CDR1 as MNHEY and CDR2 as SVGAGI. The CDR3 has 15 amino acids. Between the trimmed V and J ends, which lost 2 bases and 11 bases, there was a span of 18 bases. The CDR3 DNA follows: TGTGCCAGCAGTTACGGGGGGACCGGAGGAGGGAAACTGTTTTTT. Residues: CASSYGGTGGGKLFF.

This chain connects TRBV6-6 to TRBJ2-1, with 7 bases that match TRBD1. The CDR3 has 12 amino acids. V trimming: 4 bases; J trimming: 8 bases; junction bases outside the gene matches: 2. From germline, CDR1 is MNHNY and CDR2 SVGAGI (reference sequence). In DNA form, the CDR3 reads TGTGCCAGCAGTTCCGACAGGGATGAGCAGTTCTTC. Protein product: CASSSDRDEQFF.

The rearrangement links TRBV9 to TRBJ2-2; 10 bases agree with TRBD1. Per the germline V gene, CDR1 is SGDLS and CDR2 is YYNGEE. CDR3 length: 18 amino acids. J gave up 5 bases and V 4 bases, and 14 bases lay outside the gene matches. Here the CDR3 DNA reads TGTGCCAGCAGCTCACGAACCCCTGGGACAGGGGTGACCGGGGAGCTGTTTTTT. It specifies CASSSRTPGTGVTGELFF.

V gene TRBV6-5 combines with J gene TRBJ1-1; 9 positions match TRBD1. Germline CDR1 reads MNHEY; CDR2 reads SVGAGI. This CDR3 contains 13 residues. J was trimmed by 7 bases and V by 6 bases; bases with no gene match: 6. The CDR3 DNA reads TGTGCCAGCAGCAGGACAGGGGCCTTTGAAGCTTTCTTT. Translation: CASSRTGAFEAFF.

CDR3 DNA sequence: TGTGCCAGCAGTTACGCAGGGGGCTCCTACAATGAGCAGTTCTTC. It specifies CASSYAGGSYNEQFF. The chain is built from TRBV6-5 and TRBJ2-1, with TRBD1 matching 7 bases. Trimming cost V 2 bases and J 0 bases; bases outside gene matches: 1. CDR3 length: 15 amino acids. The V gene's germline CDR1 is MNHEY and CDR2 SVGAGI.

The chain employs TRBV6-1 and TRBJ1-2, with a tentative D call TRBD1 (6 bases). This CDR3 is built from 15 residues. Germline V gene sequence: CDR1 MNHNS, CDR2 SASEGT. V shed 3 bases and J shed 6 bases, with 17 bases lying between them. Written as DNA, the CDR3 is TGTGCCAGCAGTGATCAGACAGGATGGAGGAATGGCTACACCTTC. This sequence encodes CASSDQTGWRNGYTF.

The rearrangement uses TRBV5-4 and TRBJ2-7; 11 nucleotides match TRBD2. V trimming: 6 bases; J trimming: 7 bases; junction bases outside the gene matches: 15. Germline-derived CDR1 and CDR2 are SGHNT and YYREEE (reference sequence). The CDR3 runs to 16 residues. The CDR3 DNA is TGTGCCAGCACCCTTGGGGGGACTAGCGGAGACAGAGAGCAGTACTTC. Translating gives CASTLGGTSGDREQYF.

The V call is TRBV28, the J call TRBJ2-7, with 7 positions matching TRBD2. The CDR3 length is 14 residues. V lost 7 bases, J lost 3 bases, and 9 bases stayed unmatched. Germline CDR1 and CDR2: MDHEN and SYDVKM. Written as DNA, the CDR3 is TGTGCCAGCACCCGGGGAGGGCAGCTCTACGAGCAGTACTTC. It is translated as CASTRGGQLYEQYF.

This rearrangement joins TRBV6-6 to TRBJ2-7; 7 bases agree with TRBD2. The CDR3 is 16 amino acids. V dropped 0 bases and J dropped 3; count of bases not matched to a gene: 8. The germline V gene has CDR1 MNHNY and CDR2 SVGAGI (reference sequence). CDR3 region: CASSYSTAGESYEQYF. The CDR3 nucleotides are TGTGCCAGCAGTTACTCGACGGCGGGGGAGAGCTACGAGCAGTACTTC.

This chain links TRBV10-3 with TRBJ2-1; 10 bases are a match to TRBD2. CDR1 and CDR2 (germline): ENHRY, SYGVKD. The CDR3 consists of 13 residues. Trimming at V came to 1 base and at J to 10 bases, leaving 1 base not matched to a gene. The CDR3 sequence is CAISELTSGEQFF. CDR3 coding DNA: TGTGCCATCAGTGAGTTGACTAGCGGGGAGCAGTTCTTC.

This clone was seen only once. The chain uses TRBV30 and TRBJ1-3, with a tentative D call TRBD1 (5 bases). V was pared by 3 bases and J by 4 bases, with 16 bases between. This CDR3 contains 15 residues. The germline V gene has CDR1 GTSNPN and CDR2 SVGIG (reference sequence). The CDR3 protein is CAWRPTQGAGNTIYF. The CDR3, as DNA: TGTGCCTGGAGGCCCACCCAGGGCGCGGGAAACACCATATATTTT. The full variable domain, completed using reference TRBV30 and TRBJ1-3, is SQTIHQWPATLVQPVGSPLSLECTVEGTSNPNLYWYRQAAGRGLQLLFYSVGIGQISSEVPQNLSASRPQDRQFILSSKKLLLSDSGFYLCAWRPTQGAGNTIYFGEGSWLTVV.

This rearrangement joins TRBV10-3 to TRBJ1-1; D may be TRBD1 (5 bases). In germline, CDR1 is ENHRY, CDR2 SYGVKD. The CDR3 is 13 residues long. Trimming pared 3 bases from V and 6 bases from J, leaving 11 bases between. The CDR3 loop is CAISDQGFAEAFF. DNA for the CDR3: TGTGCCATCAGTGACCAGGGTTTCGCTGAAGCTTTCTTT.

V usage is TRBV18 and J usage is TRBJ1-2; 8 bases line up with TRBD1. Germline trimming cut 8 bases from V and 3 bases from J; bases unmatched to any gene: 5. This CDR3 has 13 amino acids. Germline V gene data show CDR1 as KGHSH and CDR2 as LQKENI. The CDR3 region has the DNA TGTGCCAGCACCCCGGACAGGGACTATGGCTACACCTTC. Translating it yields CASTPDRDYGYTF. The full variable domain, its missing parts supplied by reference TRBV18 and TRBJ1-2, is NAGVMQNPRHLVRRRGQEARLRCSPMKGHSHVYWYRQLPEEGLKFMVYLQKENIIDESGMPKERFSAEFPKEGPSILRIQQVVRGDSAAYFCASTPDRDYGYTFGSGTRLTVV.

This chain uses TRBV10-3 with TRBJ2-7; no clear D. There are 13 residues in the CDR3. CDR1 is ENHRY and CDR2 is SYGVKD in the germline V gene. With 4 bases removed from V and 2 bases from J, the gap between germline ends came to 9 bases. The CDR3 loop reads CAISGESTYEQYF. The CDR3 nucleotides are TGTGCCATCAGTGGAGAGAGCACCTACGAGCAGTACTTC.

The V gene is TRBV20-1, the J gene TRBJ1-4, with unresolved D. V gave up 5 bases and J gave up 7 bases, with 5 bases separating them. Germline V gene data show CDR1 as DFQATT and CDR2 as SNEGSKA (reference sequence). The CDR3 sequence is 10 residues long. This chain's CDR3 is CSASSEKLFF. In nucleotides, the CDR3 is TGCAGTGCTTCGAGTGAAAAACTGTTTTTT.

The genes are TRBV9 and TRBJ2-5; no reliable D call. V lost 0 bases and J 2 bases, leaving 5 bases between the germline ends. The CDR3 sequence is 13 residues long. Germline V gene data show CDR1 as SGDLS and CDR2 as YYNGEE. The CDR3 is CASSVGDQETQYF. DNA of the CDR3: TGTGCCAGCAGCGTAGGAGATCAAGAGACCCAGTACTTC.

The chain employs TRBV27 and TRBJ2-1, with 11 nucleotides matching TRBD2. J was trimmed by 2 bases and V by 4 bases; bases with no gene match: 4. CDR1 and CDR2 (germline): MNHEY, SMNVEV (reference sequence). The CDR3 length is 16 residues. The CDR3 region is CASSYSGRAAYNEQFF. CDR3 DNA: TGTGCCAGCAGTTATAGCGGGAGGGCTGCCTACAATGAGCAGTTCTTC.

The CDR3, as DNA: TGTGCCAGCAGTTTCGTAAGCAATCAGCCCCAGCATTTT. It yields the protein CASSFVSNQPQHF. The chain couples TRBV27 to TRBJ1-5; D is unresolved. From germline, CDR1 is MNHEY and CDR2 SMNVEV (reference sequence). V was cut by 3 bases and J by 1 base, with 4 bases left in between. This CDR3 is 13 amino acids long.

The chain has TRBV7-2 and TRBJ2-3; 8 bases fit TRBD1. The CDR3 extends over 13 amino acids. Germline CDR1 SGHTA, CDR2 FQGNSA. Trimming cost V 10 bases and J 0 bases; bases outside gene matches: 3. The CDR3 nucleotides are TGTGCCACCGGGGACAGGAGCACAGATACGCAGTATTTT. It yields the protein CATGDRSTDTQYF.

V and J are TRBV13 and TRBJ2-1, with TRBD2 matching over 11 bases. The CDR3 has 15 amino acids. The V gene's germline CDR1 is PRHDT and CDR2 FYEKMQ (reference sequence). The V and J ends lost 5 bases and 7 bases, in that order; junction bases with no gene match: 7. The CDR3 DNA reads as TGTGCCAGCAGCCAACTAGCGGGGGCCTTGAATGAGCAGTTCTTC. It yields the protein CASSQLAGALNEQFF. The entire variable domain, with the rest obtained from reference TRBV13 and TRBJ2-1, is as follows: AAGVIQSPRHLIKEKRETATLKCYPIPRHDTVYWYQQGPGQDPQFLISFYEKMQSDKGSIPDRFSAQQFSDYHSELNMSSLELGDSALYFCASSQLAGALNEQFFGPGTRLTVL.